Below, 8 T cell receptor beta chains from the same sample are listed, as sequenced in a study of Tregs in tolerant kidney transplant recipients (dated by TCRdb to 2018 to 2020). The library relied on the immunoSEQ multiplex PCR assay. The clones in this table, taken by TCRdb from immuneACCESS, are in-frame only. Not every clone is retained; where verified, under half of the shortfall comes from an unresolved V gene, and the cause of the rest is unknown. Recorded for this sample are some 64,000 clones; less than 98% of them occurred a single time. The ten largest account for 0.34% of the sample. This specimen's time point label, interpreted: blood sample drawn before combined kidney and bone marrow transplant. The source was Tregs from blood, collected before the transplant. These receptors were taken from a human donor who received a combined kidney and bone marrow transplant.

The chain couples TRBV29-1 to TRBJ2-3; D gene ambiguous. Germline V gene lookup returns CDR1 SQVTM and CDR2 ANQGSEA. The V and J ends lost 7 bases and 3 bases respectively, with 5 bases between them. The CDR3 totals 10 residues. The CDR3 bases are TGCAGCGCCGGGACAGATACGCAGTATTTT. It yields the protein CSAGTDTQYF.

This chain joins TRBV5-1 and TRBJ2-3; 7 bases match TRBD1. The CDR3 is 16 residues long. The V and J ends lost 0 bases and 2 bases, in that order; junction bases with no gene match: 6. CDR1 and CDR2 (germline): SGHRS, YFSETQ. Here the CDR3 reads CASSLVVGGNTDTQYF. The CDR3, as DNA: TGCGCCAGCAGCTTGGTTGTAGGGGGCAACACAGATACGCAGTATTTT. The full variable domain, its missing parts supplied by reference TRBV5-1 and TRBJ2-3, is KAGVTQTPRYLIKTRGQQVTLSCSPISGHRSVSWYQQTPGQGLQFLFEYFSETQRNKGNFPGRFSGRQFSNSRSEMNVSTLELGDSALYLCASSLVVGGNTDTQYFGPGTRLTVL.

The chain has TRBV5-4 and TRBJ2-6; tentatively, D is TRBD2 (6 bases). CDR1 is SGHNT and CDR2 is YYREEE in the germline V gene (reference sequence). The CDR3 runs to 19 residues. Trimming shortened V by 1 base and J by 1 base, and 18 bases separated the two germline ends. DNA for the CDR3: TGTGCCAGCAGCTTGAATCTTGGCGGGAAAAGGTCTGGGGCCAACGTCCTGACTTTC. Protein product: CASSLNLGGKRSGANVLTF. Using reference TRBV5-4 and TRBJ2-6 for the parts outside the CDR3, the full variable domain is ETGVTQSPTHLIKTRGQQVTLRCSSQSGHNTVSWYQQALGQGPQFIFQYYREEENGRGNFPPRFSGLQFPNYSSELNVNALELDDSALYLCASSLNLGGKRSGANVLTFGAGSRLTVL.

This rearrangement joins TRBV7-2 to TRBJ2-5; TRBD1 agrees at 10 bases. This CDR3 has 15 amino acids. Germline trimming cut 2 bases from V and 6 bases from J; bases unmatched to any gene: 6. Per the germline V gene, CDR1 is SGHTA and CDR2 is FQGNSA. The CDR3 is CASSLIGTGVKTQYF. The CDR3 DNA reads as TGTGCCAGCAGCTTAATAGGGACAGGGGTGAAGACCCAGTACTTC. Using reference TRBV7-2 and TRBJ2-5 for the parts outside the CDR3, the full variable domain is GAGVSQSPSNKVTEKGKDVELRCDPISGHTALYWYRQSLGQGLEFLIYFQGNSAPDKSGLPSDRFSAERTGGSVSTLTIQRTQQEDSAVYLCASSLIGTGVKTQYFGPGTRLLVL.

The V call is TRBV10-1, the J call TRBJ2-2, with 9 bases aligning to TRBD2. CDR3 length: 16 amino acids. V lost 6 bases, J lost 6 bases, and 11 bases stayed unmatched. Germline CDR1 reads WNHNN; CDR2 reads SYGVQD (reference sequence). Here the CDR3 reads CASRALAGYFPGELFF. In DNA form, the CDR3 reads TGCGCCAGCAGGGCACTAGCGGGCTATTTCCCCGGGGAGCTGTTTTTT.

This chain joins TRBV4-2 and TRBJ2-3, with TRBD2 matching 8 bases. Unmatched junction bases numbered 14, after V lost 3 bases and J lost 3 bases. The CDR3 extends over 18 amino acids. Germline CDR1 is LGHNA and CDR2 is YNFKEQ. CDR3 in amino acids: CASSHPPGRAGGTDTQYF. The CDR3 coding sequence is TGTGCCAGCAGCCACCCCCCCGGACGGGCGGGAGGAACAGATACGCAGTATTTT.

This clone has just one count. The chain uses TRBV7-2 and TRBJ2-7; TRBD2 aligns across 9 bases. The V gene's germline CDR1 is SGHTA and CDR2 FQGNSA. This CDR3 comprises 14 residues. V dropped 0 bases and J dropped 4; count of bases not matched to a gene: 1. This CDR3 reads CASSLAGLAYEQYF. DNA for the CDR3: TGTGCCAGCAGCTTAGCTGGACTAGCGTACGAGCAGTACTTC.

The chain uses TRBV28 and TRBJ1-5, with TRBD1 matching over 8 bases. Germline V gene sequence: CDR1 MDHEN, CDR2 SYDVKM. This CDR3 spans 19 amino acids. The J segment lost 0 bases and the V segment lost 6 bases, leaving 16 bases of the junction unmatched. The CDR3 DNA follows: TGTGCCAGCAGATTAAGGACAGACAGGGGCTTTTATAGCAATCAGCCCCAGCATTTT. It translates to CASRLRTDRGFYSNQPQHF.